These 29 T cell receptor beta chains share one sample of origin, sequenced in a study of blood T cell repertoires in COVID-19. TCRdb's copy holds only in-frame clones and misses some; the assay was immunoSEQ multiplex PCR. The data contain roughly 230,000 clones, around four fifths of them singletons. Sequenced sample: peripheral blood. Receptors were obtained from a man between 35 and 55 years old with active or convalescent COVID-19.

This clone was found a few times. The chain employs TRBV9 and TRBJ2-7; TRBD1 matches 7 bases. Germline CDR1 and CDR2: SGDLS and YYNGEE. J gave up 3 bases and V 4 bases, and 7 bases lay outside the gene matches. This CDR3 comprises 14 residues. The CDR3 DNA reads as TGTGCCAGCAGCACACGGGACAGTTACTACGAGCAGTACTTC. Its protein is CASSTRDSYYEQYF.

The chain combines TRBV18 with TRBJ2-5, with 9 nucleotides matching TRBD1. V lost 3 bases, J lost 5 bases, and 4 bases stayed unmatched. Germline V gives CDR1 KGHSH, CDR2 LQKENI. The CDR3 has 14 residues. The CDR3 DNA sequence: TGTGCCAGCTCACCTGGACAGGGGAGGGAGACCCAGTACTTC. Amino acid sequence: CASSPGQGRETQYF.

The chain employs TRBV30 and TRBJ1-5, with D perhaps TRBD1 (5 bases). The CDR3 is 13 residues long. Trimming took 2 bases from V and 5 from J, leaving 10 bases between them. Germline-derived CDR1 and CDR2 are GTSNPN and SVGIG (reference sequence). The CDR3 bases are TGTGCCTGGAGTCGGGGGATTGATCAGCCCCAGCATTTT. This sequence encodes CAWSRGIDQPQHF.

This rearrangement joins TRBV6-5 to TRBJ1-6; possible D gene TRBD1, 6 bases. Looked up from germline, CDR1 is MNHEY and CDR2 is SVGAGI. CDR3 size: 13 residues. V was pared by 5 bases and J by 13 bases, with 15 bases between. CDR3 loop: CASSRGEGDPLHF. The DNA of the CDR3 is TGTGCCAGCAGTCGCGGCGAGGGGGACCCCCTCCACTTT.

This clone occurred once. The chain joins TRBV5-1 to TRBJ1-1; D gene ambiguous. Trimming shortened V by 0 bases and J by 1 base, and 7 bases separated the two germline ends. CDR1 and CDR2 (germline): SGHRS, YFSETQ. This CDR3 contains 14 residues. In DNA, the CDR3 is TGCGCCAGCAGCTTGGGGCCAGGGAACACTGAAGCTTTCTTT. Translation gives CASSLGPGNTEAFF.

The J gene is TRBJ2-3, the V gene TRBV5-8; no clear D gene. Germline V CDR1 and CDR2: SGHTS, YDEGEE. This CDR3 has 13 amino acids. V was trimmed by 0 bases and J by 2 bases, leaving 4 bases between them. The CDR3 bases are TGTGCCAGCAGCTTGGGACACACAGATACGCAGTATTTT. Translated: CASSLGHTDTQYF.

V and J are TRBV5-1 and TRBJ2-6; TRBD1 is a possible D gene (5 bases). V shed 0 bases and J shed 4 bases, with 8 bases lying between them. The CDR3 is 15 amino acids. Germline V CDR1 and CDR2: SGHRS, YFSETQ. CDR3 DNA sequence: TGCGCCAGCAGCTTGGGGCCAGGGGGGGCCAACGTCCTGACTTTC. This codes for CASSLGPGGANVLTF.

The chain is built from TRBV11-3 and TRBJ1-6, with D possibly being TRBD1 (5 bases). The ends were cut back, 3 bases at V and 8 bases at J, with 11 bases in the middle. The CDR3 contains 14 residues. Germline CDR1 is SGHNT and CDR2 is YENEEA. The CDR3 coding sequence is TGTGCCAGCAGCTTGGGGCAGCGTGATTCACCCCTCCACTTT. Its translation: CASSLGQRDSPLHF. The complete variable domain, with remaining parts taken from reference TRBV11-3 and TRBJ1-6, reads EAGVVQSPRYKIIEKKQPVAFWCNPISGHNTLYWYLQNLGQGPELLIRYENEEAVDDSQLPKDRFSAERLKGVDSTLKIQPAELGDSAVYLCASSLGQRDSPLHFGNGTRLTVT.

The chain employs TRBV9 and TRBJ2-5; 13 bases are a match to TRBD2. The trim removed 0 bases at V and 4 bases at J, leaving 9 bases unmatched. Germline values: CDR1 SGDLS, CDR2 YYNGEE. The CDR3 totals 18 residues. The DNA of the CDR3 is TGTGCCAGCAGCGTAGGCCCCCAGACTAGCGGGGGGCTAGAGACCCAGTACTTC. This encodes CASSVGPQTSGGLETQYF.

This chain links TRBV3-1 (or the pseudogene TRBV3-2) with TRBJ2-1; D gene unclear. This CDR3 is built from 13 residues. Trimming removed 0 bases at V and 8 bases at J, with 8 bases between. From germline, CDR1 is LGHDT and CDR2 YNNKEL (reference sequence). The CDR3 DNA is TGTGCCAGCAGCCAAGATCCCCAGGATGAGCAGTTCTTC. It translates to CASSQDPQDEQFF.

The rearrangement uses TRBV5-1 and TRBJ2-6, with TRBD1 matching over 9 bases. CDR3 length: 16 amino acids. V shed 4 bases, J shed 2 bases, and the junction held 4 bases outside the gene matches. Germline CDR1 and CDR2: SGHRS and YFSETQ. DNA for the CDR3: TGCGCCAGCAGCGGGACAGGGTCCCCTGGGGCCAACGTCCTGACTTTC. It is translated as CASSGTGSPGANVLTF.

V and J are TRBV30 and TRBJ1-2; 7 bases are shared with TRBD1. This CDR3 has 13 residues. V dropped 3 bases and J dropped 4; count of bases not matched to a gene: 5. The germline gives CDR1 GTSNPN, CDR2 SVGIG (reference sequence). CDR3: CAWSFDRVYGYTF. For the CDR3, the DNA is TGTGCCTGGAGCTTTGACAGGGTCTATGGCTACACCTTC.

The chain carries TRBV19 and TRBJ1-3, with D uncertain. Germline-derived CDR1 and CDR2 are LNHDA and SQIVND (reference sequence). The CDR3 covers 18 residues. Trimming removed 3 bases from V and 0 bases from J, with 18 bases in between. CDR3 protein: CASSITQSNTYSGNTIYF. CDR3 coding DNA: TGTGCCAGTAGTATCACACAGTCAAATACCTACTCTGGAAACACCATATATTTT. Based on the CDR3 plus reference TRBV19 and TRBJ1-3, the full variable domain is DGGITQSPKYLFRKEGQNVTLSCEQNLNHDAMYWYRQDPGQGLRLIYYSQIVNDFQKGDIAEGYSVSREKKESFPLTVTSAQKNPTAFYLCASSITQSNTYSGNTIYFGEGSWLTVV.

V gene TRBV28 combines with J gene TRBJ1-1; D not certain. The germline CDR1 and CDR2 sequences are MDHEN and SYDVKM. V lost 6 bases and J lost 1, with 18 bases in between. There are 16 residues in the CDR3. The CDR3 protein is CASRAGLTPRNTEAFF. DNA of the CDR3: TGTGCCAGCAGAGCAGGACTGACCCCCCGGAACACTGAAGCTTTCTTT. Variable domain in full (rest from reference TRBV28 and TRBJ1-1): DVKVTQSSRYLVKRTGEKVFLECVQDMDHENMFWYRQDPGLGLRLIYFSYDVKMKEKGDIPEGYSVSREKKERFSLILESASTNQTSMYLCASRAGLTPRNTEAFFGQGTRLTVV.

This clone was detected a few times. This chain uses TRBV28 with TRBJ2-7; 10 bases match TRBD2. CDR1 is MDHEN and CDR2 is SYDVKM in the germline V gene. This CDR3 spans 16 amino acids. V dropped 6 bases and J dropped 4; count of bases not matched to a gene: 12. CDR3 region: CASSRSSASGSYEQYF. DNA of the CDR3: TGTGCCAGCAGCCGATCCTCGGCTAGCGGGAGTTACGAGCAGTACTTC.

The chain joins TRBV7-3 to TRBJ1-1, with a weak D call TRBD1 (6 bases). Germline-derived CDR1 and CDR2 are SGHTA and FQGTGA. The CDR3 covers 13 residues. V dropped 3 bases and J dropped 5 bases, with 10 bases sitting between them. The CDR3 DNA reads as TGTGCCAGCAGCTTGCAGGGGCCGACTGAAGCTTTCTTT. Translation gives CASSLQGPTEAFF.

V usage is TRBV2 and J usage is TRBJ1-3; D is unresolved. CDR1 is SNHLY, CDR2 FYNNEI, per germline. Trimming cost V 6 bases and J 0 bases, with 12 bases left between them. The CDR3 is 15 residues long. CDR3 coding DNA: TGTGCCAGCAGCCAACAACATCTCTCTGGAAACACCATATATTTT. Translated, it gives CASSQQHLSGNTIYF.

This clone has only a few counts. V and J are TRBV4-2 and TRBJ1-6; D call uncertain. CDR3 length: 13 residues. CDR1 and CDR2 (germline): LGHNA, YNFKEQ. V was clipped by 0 bases and J by 10 bases, with 7 bases between them. In nucleotides, the CDR3 is TGTGCCAGCAGCCAAGATCCCCTCTCACCCCTCCACTTT. This codes for CASSQDPLSPLHF.

This clone was detected only a few times. Other DNA sequences in the sample encode the same CDR3. The V gene is TRBV5-1, the J gene TRBJ2-3; D unresolved. V shed 0 bases and J shed 3 bases, with 8 bases lying between them. CDR3 length equals 14 residues. Germline-derived CDR1 and CDR2 are SGHRS and YFSETQ. The CDR3 reads CASSLGAATDTQYF. The CDR3 DNA is TGCGCCAGCAGCTTGGGGGCAGCTACAGATACGCAGTATTTT. The whole variable domain, remainder taken from reference TRBV5-1 and TRBJ2-3, is KAGVTQTPRYLIKTRGQQVTLSCSPISGHRSVSWYQQTPGQGLQFLFEYFSETQRNKGNFPGRFSGRQFSNSRSEMNVSTLELGDSALYLCASSLGAATDTQYFGPGTRLTVL.

This chain connects TRBV12-3 or TRBV12-4 to TRBJ1-2, with D unresolved. Trimming took off 7 bases at V and 8 bases at J, with 14 bases between the two ends. The CDR3 totals 12 residues. The DNA for the CDR3 is TGTGCCAGCACCGGGAATTCACGCGGCTACACCTTC. Its protein is CASTGNSRGYTF.

The V gene is TRBV2, the J gene TRBJ1-2; D is unclear. Germline values: CDR1 SNHLY, CDR2 FYNNEI. Trimming cost V 6 bases and J 2 bases, with 19 bases left between them. This CDR3 comprises 16 residues. DNA of the CDR3: TGTGCCAGCAGCCCTGTGGAGGTGCGGGTCAACTATGGCTACACCTTC. This gives the protein CASSPVEVRVNYGYTF.

The V call is TRBV4-3, the J call TRBJ1-6; D gene unclear. V lost 0 bases to trimming and J lost 0 bases, with 6 bases between them. This CDR3 comprises 16 residues. The germline V gene has CDR1 LGHNA and CDR2 YSLEER. CDR3 region: CASSQDRSSYNSPLHF. Written as DNA, the CDR3 is TGCGCCAGCAGCCAAGATCGGAGCTCCTATAATTCACCCCTCCACTTT.

V and J are TRBV27 and TRBJ1-4, with D unresolved. The germline V gene encodes CDR1 MNHEY and CDR2 SMNVEV (reference sequence). The length of the CDR3 is 13 residues. V gave up 0 bases and J gave up 5 bases, with 4 bases separating them. In nucleotides, the CDR3 is TGTGCCAGCAGTTTATCACGGAATGAAAAACTGTTTTTT. Its translation: CASSLSRNEKLFF.

The chain is built from TRBV5-1 and TRBJ2-1; 10 bases map to TRBD2. Trimming at V came to 4 bases and at J to 4 bases, leaving 5 bases not matched to a gene. The CDR3 totals 15 residues. The germline V gene encodes CDR1 SGHRS and CDR2 YFSETQ. The CDR3 DNA sequence: TGCGCCAGCAGCAGTAGCGGGGGGACATACAATGAGCAGTTCTTC. Translating it yields CASSSSGGTYNEQFF.

The sample holds a few counts of this clone. V is TRBV30 and J is TRBJ1-2; 7 bases fit TRBD1. The junction had 12 bases not matched to a gene; V was cut back by 3 bases and J by 8 bases. Germline V lookup: CDR1 GTSNPN, CDR2 SVGIG (reference sequence). This CDR3 is built from 14 residues. The CDR3 sequence is CAWRGPGQSKGYTF. As DNA, the CDR3 is TGTGCCTGGAGAGGACCGGGACAGTCAAAGGGCTACACCTTC.

The rearrangement joins TRBV5-1 to TRBJ2-2; 13 nucleotides align to TRBD2. Germline V gene sequence: CDR1 SGHRS, CDR2 YFSETQ. This CDR3 spans 17 amino acids. J was trimmed by 3 bases and V by 1 base; bases with no gene match: 3. CDR3 nucleotide sequence: TGCGCCAGCAGCTTGTATACTAGCGGGGGGGACACCGGGGAGCTGTTTTTT. Translated: CASSLYTSGGDTGELFF.

This clone appeared a few times. The V gene is TRBV7-9, the J gene TRBJ1-2; D unresolved. Germline loops: CDR1 SEHNR, CDR2 FQNEAQ (reference sequence). The CDR3 contains 15 residues. Trimming cost V 1 base and J 0 bases, with 9 bases left between them. In DNA form, the CDR3 reads TGTGCCAGCAGCTTAGGGAGGGCCTCTAACTATGGCTACACCTTC. Encoded protein: CASSLGRASNYGYTF.

The chain couples TRBV10-2 to TRBJ2-1, with TRBD2 matching 11 bases. Germline V gene lookup returns CDR1 WSHSY and CDR2 SAAADI. The CDR3 runs to 15 residues. V lost 4 bases, J lost 8 bases, and 7 bases stayed unmatched. CDR3 sequence: CASSGLAGKVDEQFF. For the CDR3, the DNA is TGCGCCAGCAGTGGACTAGCGGGAAAGGTAGATGAGCAGTTCTTC.

The J gene is TRBJ2-7, the V gene TRBV2, with a possible D match to TRBD2 (5 bases). V was trimmed by 5 bases and J by 0 bases, leaving 11 bases between them. The CDR3 extends over 14 amino acids. Per the germline V gene, CDR1 is SNHLY and CDR2 is FYNNEI. The DNA of the CDR3 is TGTGCCAGCAGTACCTCAGCGGTCTCCTACGAGCAGTACTTC. Its protein is CASSTSAVSYEQYF. The whole variable domain, remainder taken from reference TRBV2 and TRBJ2-7, is EPEVTQTPSHQVTQMGQEVILRCVPISNHLYFYWYRQILGQKVEFLVSFYNNEISEKSEIFDDQFSVERPDGSNFTLKIRSTKLEDSAMYFCASSTSAVSYEQYFGPGTRLTVT.